The clone carrying this TCR beta chain was seen only once. Germline values: CDR1 SEHNR, CDR2 FQNEAQ (reference sequence). This CDR3 has 15 amino acids. V shed 2 bases and J 5 bases; nucleotides not matched to a gene: 6. Sequencing used immunoSEQ multiplex PCR; TCRdb keeps in-frame clones, though not all of them. The profile shows around 120,000 clones, 90% of them singletons. The data were taken from a study of T cell clones after liver transplantation. The input for sequencing was CD4+ T cells from blood, taken 12 months after liver transplant. This TCR was recovered from a human patient who received a liver transplant. Some of the T cells might come from the graft donor. The V call is TRBV7-9, the J call TRBJ1-1; 9 bases agree with TRBD1. The CDR3 region has the DNA TGTGCCAGCAGCTTACGCCGGGACAGGGTAACTGAAGCTTTCTTT. Translation gives CASSLRRDRVTEAFF.